Listed below are T cell receptor beta chains from one sample, sequenced in a study of T cells in Graves' hyperthyroidism and ophthalmopathy. From the multiplex PCR reads, TCRdb called clonotypes with MiXCR, one entry per CDR3 protein. The table includes hundreds of thousands of distinct CDR3 sequences, roughly 15% detected once. The sequencing sample was made of blood. These TCRs come from a woman aged 45 to 65 with Graves' ophthalmopathy. CDR3s include the opening cysteine and the closing phenylalanine or tryptophan. Fields, in order: V gene, D gene, clone size, J gene, CDR3 protein, CDR3 DNA. D genes are given only for firm matches. Part of the rows lack a size; the others show once, few, many or a class for expanded clones.

V gene: TRBV28; D gene: .; clone size: many; J gene: TRBJ1-6; CDR3 protein: CASSFFGEGNSPLHF; CDR3 DNA: TGTGCCAGCAGTTTTTTTGGGGAGGGTAATTCACCCCTCCACTTT
V gene: TRBV7-9; D gene: .; clone size: few; J gene: TRBJ2-5; CDR3 protein: CASSFAGGPKETQYF; CDR3 DNA: TGTGCCAGCAGCTTCGCCGGGGGGCCTAAAGAGACCCAGTACTTC
V gene: TRBV18; D gene: TRBD1; clone size: many; J gene: TRBJ2-5; CDR3 protein: CASSHLQGAQETQYF; CDR3 DNA: TGTGCCAGCTCGCACCTACAGGGGGCCCAAGAGACCCAGTACTTC
V gene: TRBV7-9; D gene: TRBD1; clone size: many; J gene: TRBJ2-6; CDR3 protein: CASSAGTGGSGANVLTF; CDR3 DNA: TGTGCCAGCAGCGCCGGGACAGGGGGCTCTGGGGCCAACGTCCTGACTTTC
V gene: TRBV29-1; D gene: .; clone size: few; J gene: TRBJ2-1; CDR3 protein: CSVPLTGRLNDEQFF; CDR3 DNA: TGCAGCGTCCCTCTGACAGGGAGGTTAAATGATGAGCAGTTCTTC
V gene: TRBV7-8; D gene: .; clone size: many; J gene: TRBJ2-1; CDR3 protein: CASSSTGIQENEQFF; CDR3 DNA: TGTGCCAGCAGCTCAACAGGCATCCAGGAGAATGAGCAGTTCTTC
V gene: TRBV7-2; D gene: TRBD1; clone size: many; J gene: TRBJ2-3; CDR3 protein: CASSLLRTGVTDTQYF; CDR3 DNA: TGTGCCAGCAGCCTACTAAGGACAGGGGTCACAGATACGCAGTATTTT
V gene: TRBV27; D gene: TRBD2; clone size: .; J gene: TRBJ2-1; CDR3 protein: CASSNLAGASYNEQFF; CDR3 DNA: TGTGCCAGCAGTAACCTAGCGGGAGCGTCCTACAATGAGCAGTTCTTC
V gene: TRBV2; D gene: .; clone size: many; J gene: TRBJ2-7; CDR3 protein: CASIAPPSYEQYF; CDR3 DNA: TGTGCCAGCATAGCCCCTCCCTCCTACGAGCAGTACTTC
V gene: TRBV6-5; D gene: .; clone size: few; J gene: TRBJ2-2; CDR3 protein: CASSYSEPSGELFF; CDR3 DNA: TGTGCCAGCAGTTACTCTGAGCCTTCCGGGGAGCTGTTTTTT
V gene: TRBV29-1; D gene: TRBD2; clone size: .; J gene: TRBJ2-7; CDR3 protein: CSVVVLAGAYEQYF; CDR3 DNA: TGCAGCGTTGTAGTACTAGCGGGAGCCTACGAGCAGTACTTC
V gene: TRBV20-1; D gene: TRBD2; clone size: many; J gene: TRBJ2-5; CDR3 protein: CSASAGGGVGETQYF; CDR3 DNA: TGCAGTGCTAGTGCCGGGGGGGGGGTCGGAGAGACCCAGTACTTC
V gene: TRBV5-1; D gene: TRBD1; clone size: many; J gene: TRBJ1-1; CDR3 protein: CASAGVGTGSDEAFF; CDR3 DNA: TGCGCCAGCGCGGGGGTCGGGACAGGGAGTGATGAAGCTTTCTTT
V gene: TRBV19; D gene: .; clone size: few; J gene: TRBJ1-1; CDR3 protein: CASSIRVSGRTEAFF; CDR3 DNA: TGTGCCAGTAGTATTCGAGTTTCGGGACGCACTGAAGCTTTCTTT
V gene: TRBV5-1; D gene: .; clone size: many; J gene: TRBJ2-3; CDR3 protein: CASSPGHVPDTQYF; CDR3 DNA: TGCGCCAGCAGCCCCGGACATGTCCCAGATACGCAGTATTTT
V gene: TRBV4-3; D gene: TRBD1; clone size: .; J gene: TRBJ2-2; CDR3 protein: CASSGRTGAGIGNTGELFF; CDR3 DNA: TGCGCCAGCAGCGGCCGGACAGGGGCGGGCATTGGGAACACCGGGGAGCTGTTTTTT
V gene: TRBV18; D gene: .; clone size: many; J gene: TRBJ2-6; CDR3 protein: CASSPGISGANVLTF; CDR3 DNA: TGTGCCAGCTCACCAGGGATCTCTGGGGCCAACGTCCTGACTTTC
V gene: TRBV7-3; D gene: .; clone size: once; J gene: TRBJ1-5; CDR3 protein: CASSLRSNHPQHF; CDR3 DNA: TGTGCCAGCAGCTTAAGAAGCAATCACCCCCAGCATTTT
V gene: TRBV3-1; D gene: .; clone size: .; J gene: TRBJ2-2; CDR3 protein: CASSQGWGRGLANTGELFF; CDR3 DNA: TGTGCCAGCAGCCAAGGCTGGGGCAGGGGACTCGCGAACACCGGGGAGCTGTTTTTT
V gene: TRBV3-1; D gene: TRBD2; clone size: .; J gene: TRBJ2-5; CDR3 protein: CASSHGLAGGEETQYF; CDR3 DNA: TGTGCCAGCAGCCACGGACTAGCGGGAGGGGAAGAGACCCAGTACTTC
V gene: TRBV4-1; D gene: TRBD1; clone size: .; J gene: TRBJ1-4; CDR3 protein: CASSPPDRDNEKLFF; CDR3 DNA: TGCGCCAGCAGCCCACCAGACAGGGATAATGAAAAACTGTTTTTT
V gene: TRBV6-5; D gene: .; clone size: .; J gene: TRBJ1-1; CDR3 protein: CASSYPSENTEAFF; CDR3 DNA: TGTGCCAGCAGTTACCCGTCTGAGAACACTGAAGCTTTCTTT
V gene: TRBV27; D gene: .; clone size: many; J gene: TRBJ2-5; CDR3 protein: CASSLQRRFGRAETQYF; CDR3 DNA: TGTGCCAGCAGTTTGCAACGCCGGTTTGGCAGGGCTGAGACCCAGTACTTC
V gene: TRBV6-2/TRBV6-3; D gene: TRBD2; clone size: many; J gene: TRBJ2-5; CDR3 protein: CASSRGLAGTVWETQYF; CDR3 DNA: TGTGCCAGCAGTCGTGGACTAGCGGGAACCGTTTGGGAGACCCAGTACTTC
V gene: TRBV13; D gene: TRBD2; clone size: many; J gene: TRBJ2-1; CDR3 protein: CASSLRAGGLNEQFF; CDR3 DNA: TGTGCCAGCAGCCTTCGAGCGGGAGGGCTCAATGAGCAGTTCTTC
V gene: TRBV18; D gene: .; clone size: many; J gene: TRBJ1-4; CDR3 protein: CASSPPGGSNEKLFF; CDR3 DNA: TGTGCCAGCTCACCACCGGGGGGCTCTAATGAAAAACTGTTTTTT